The 10 T cell receptor beta chains below come from one sample, sequenced in a study of Ad26.COV2.S vaccination and SARS-CoV-2 variants. Clones were sequenced by immunoSEQ multiplex PCR, and TCRdb holds only the in-frame ones, with some missing. This repertoire shows 380,000 or so clones, 83% found once; its top ten account for around 7.4%. Treatment indicated: roughly 19 received Ad26.COV2.S at low or high dose, single or two shots; about 5 received placebo; per-sample allocation not given. The study sampled participants on day 63 after the first vaccine or placebo injection. Sequenced material: peripheral blood, taken in a trial of Ad26.COV2.S vaccine versus placebo. The source is a person aged 18-60 years who received the Ad26.COV2.S COVID-19 vaccine or a placebo.

V is TRBV7-9 and J is TRBJ1-1; D uncertain. Germline V lookup: CDR1 SEHNR, CDR2 FQNEAQ (reference sequence). The CDR3 runs to 14 residues. V was pared by 3 bases and J by 4 bases, with 12 bases between. The CDR3 protein is CASSFKGDLTEAFF. The CDR3 DNA is TGTGCCAGCAGCTTCAAAGGAGATCTCACTGAAGCTTTCTTT.

The chain employs TRBV7-9 and TRBJ1-1, with TRBD1 as a possible D gene (6 bases). V lost 4 bases to trimming and J lost 4 bases, with 22 bases between them. In germline, CDR1 is SEHNR, CDR2 FQNEAQ (reference sequence). The CDR3 is 17 residues long. The CDR3 here is CASSSTWGAHAVTEAFF. The CDR3 DNA reads as TGTGCCAGCAGCTCGACGTGGGGGGCGCATGCCGTCACTGAAGCTTTCTTT.

The chain uses TRBV6-5 and TRBJ2-5, with TRBD2 matching 7 bases. V was clipped by 8 bases and J by 5 bases; unmatched bases: 5. The CDR3 runs to 12 residues. Germline V gene sequence: CDR1 MNHEY, CDR2 SVGAGI. The DNA of the CDR3 is TGTGCCAGCCAGACTAGCAGCGAGACCCAGTACTTC. Its translation: CASQTSSETQYF.

This rearrangement joins TRBV5-1 to TRBJ2-1; TRBD2 matches at 9 bases. Per germline, CDR1 SGHRS and CDR2 YFSETQ. Unmatched junction bases numbered 6, after V lost 4 bases and J lost 7 bases. The CDR3 has 14 amino acids. For the CDR3, the DNA is TGCGCCAGCAGCCCTGGACTAGCGAGGAATGAGCAGTTCTTC. Translation: CASSPGLARNEQFF.

The rearrangement uses TRBV19 and TRBJ2-4; D is uncertain. The CDR3 loop spans 17 amino acids. Germline V gene lookup returns CDR1 LNHDA and CDR2 SQIVND (reference sequence). The V and J ends lost 4 bases and 0 bases respectively, with 16 bases between them. The CDR3 sequence: CASSTSRAELAKNIQYF. The CDR3 DNA is TGTGCCAGTAGTACCTCCCGGGCGGAATTAGCCAAAAACATTCAGTACTTC.

The chain has TRBV6-1 and TRBJ2-1; possible D gene TRBD1, 6 bases. The V gene lost 2 bases and the J gene lost 4 bases, with 15 bases spanning the gap. CDR3 size: 16 residues. Germline V CDR1 and CDR2: MNHNS, SASEGT. The CDR3 spells CASSESTTGLYNEQFF. The CDR3 nucleotides are TGTGCCAGCAGTGAAAGCACGACAGGTCTGTACAATGAGCAGTTCTTC.

This clone was seen once. V usage is TRBV14 and J usage is TRBJ1-2; D is possibly TRBD1 (5 bases). The CDR3 has 14 amino acids. V dropped 0 bases and J dropped 7 bases, with 12 bases sitting between them. The germline V gene encodes CDR1 SGHDN and CDR2 FVKESK. CDR3 nucleotide sequence: TGTGCCAGCAGCCAAGATACCACGGGGCTTGGCTACACCTTC. The encoded protein is CASSQDTTGLGYTF.

This clone has just one count. The chain is built from TRBV5-1 and TRBJ2-7; 7 nucleotides align to TRBD1. The length of the CDR3 is 14 residues. Germline values: CDR1 SGHRS, CDR2 YFSETQ. J was trimmed by 0 bases and V by 5 bases; bases with no gene match: 5. The CDR3 region is CASRRDSHSYEQYF. DNA of the CDR3: TGCGCCAGCAGAAGGGACAGCCACTCCTACGAGCAGTACTTC.

The chain uses TRBV18 and TRBJ1-1; 8 positions agree with TRBD1. V dropped 8 bases and J dropped 0; count of bases not matched to a gene: 14. In germline, CDR1 is KGHSH, CDR2 LQKENI. This CDR3 spans 17 amino acids. The CDR3 reads CASDPFGTGLMNTEAFF. In DNA form, the CDR3 reads TGTGCCAGCGATCCCTTCGGGACAGGCCTTATGAACACTGAAGCTTTCTTT.

The chain recombines TRBV2 with TRBJ1-5; D gene ambiguous. Per the germline V gene, CDR1 is SNHLY and CDR2 is FYNNEI. The CDR3 is 13 residues long. Trimming cost V 4 bases and J 3 bases, with 7 bases left between them. CDR3 amino acids: CASSGPLNQPQHF. CDR3 in DNA: TGTGCCAGCAGTGGACCGCTCAATCAGCCCCAGCATTTT.